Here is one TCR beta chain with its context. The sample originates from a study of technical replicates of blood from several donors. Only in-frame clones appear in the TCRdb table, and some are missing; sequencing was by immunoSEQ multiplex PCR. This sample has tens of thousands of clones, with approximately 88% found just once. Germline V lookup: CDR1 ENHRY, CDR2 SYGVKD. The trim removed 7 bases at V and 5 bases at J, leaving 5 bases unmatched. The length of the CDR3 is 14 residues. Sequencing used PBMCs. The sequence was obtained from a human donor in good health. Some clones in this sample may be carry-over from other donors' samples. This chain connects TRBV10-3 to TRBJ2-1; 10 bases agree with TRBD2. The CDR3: CAITVGLADNEQFF. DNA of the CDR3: TGTGCCATCACCGTAGGACTAGCGGACAATGAGCAGTTCTTC.